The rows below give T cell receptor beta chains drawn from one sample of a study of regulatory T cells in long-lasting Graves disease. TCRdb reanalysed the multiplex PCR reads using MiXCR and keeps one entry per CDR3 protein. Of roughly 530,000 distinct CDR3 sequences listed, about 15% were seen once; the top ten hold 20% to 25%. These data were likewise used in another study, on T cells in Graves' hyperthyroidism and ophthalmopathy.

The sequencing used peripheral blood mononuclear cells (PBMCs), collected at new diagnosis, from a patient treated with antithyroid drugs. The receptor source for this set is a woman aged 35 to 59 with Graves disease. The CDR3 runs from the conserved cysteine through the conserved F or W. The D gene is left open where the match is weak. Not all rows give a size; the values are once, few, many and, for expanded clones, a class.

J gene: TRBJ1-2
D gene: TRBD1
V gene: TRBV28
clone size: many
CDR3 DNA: TGTGCCAGCAAAACGGGTGGGGACAGGGGTTTATCCACCTTC
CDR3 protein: CASKTGGDRGLSTF

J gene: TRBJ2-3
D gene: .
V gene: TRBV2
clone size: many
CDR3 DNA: TGTGCCGACAGGGCTCTAGCGACAGATACGCAGTATTTT
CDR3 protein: CADRALATDTQYF

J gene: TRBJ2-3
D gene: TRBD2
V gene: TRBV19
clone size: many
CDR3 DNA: TGTGCCAGTACCTCACGAGGGAGCGGGGGTGCAGATACGCAGTATTTT
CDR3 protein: CASTSRGSGGADTQYF

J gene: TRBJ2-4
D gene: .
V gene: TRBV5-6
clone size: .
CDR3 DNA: TGTGCCAGCAGCATACTAGGAAGGGAAAACATTCAGTACTTC
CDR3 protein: CASSILGRENIQYF

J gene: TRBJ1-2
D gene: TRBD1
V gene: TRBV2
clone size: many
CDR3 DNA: TGTGCCAGCAGCCTGGACAGGGGTCAAAACTATGGCTACACCTTC
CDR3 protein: CASSLDRGQNYGYTF

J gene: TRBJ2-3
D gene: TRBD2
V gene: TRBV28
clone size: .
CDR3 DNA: TGTGCCAGCTCTGGGACTAGCGGGGGGGCAGATACGCAGTATTTT
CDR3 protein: CASSGTSGGADTQYF

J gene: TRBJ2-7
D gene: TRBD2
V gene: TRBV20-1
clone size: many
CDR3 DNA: TGCAGTGCCTTTAGCGGGGCTAGCTACGAGCAGTACTTC
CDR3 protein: CSAFSGASYEQYF

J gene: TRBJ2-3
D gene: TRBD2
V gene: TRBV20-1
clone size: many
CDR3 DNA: TGCAGTGCTACCGCACTAGCGGGGCCTTTTCGCACAGATACGCAGTATTTT
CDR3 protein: CSATALAGPFRTDTQYF

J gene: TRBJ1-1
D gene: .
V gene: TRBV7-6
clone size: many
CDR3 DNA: TGTGCCAGCAGCTTAAGGGACGGGGACACTGAAGCTTTCTTT
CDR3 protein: CASSLRDGDTEAFF

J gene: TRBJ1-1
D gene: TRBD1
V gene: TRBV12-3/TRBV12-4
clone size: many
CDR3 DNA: TGTGCCGCGGGACAGGGCGACACTGAAGCTTTCTTT
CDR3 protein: CAAGQGDTEAFF

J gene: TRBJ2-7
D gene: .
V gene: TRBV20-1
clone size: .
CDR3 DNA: TGCAGTGCGGGGACCTTACCCTACGAGCAGTACTTC
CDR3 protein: CSAGTLPYEQYF

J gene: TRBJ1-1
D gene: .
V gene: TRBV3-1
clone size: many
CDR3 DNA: TGTGCCAGCAGCCAAGTGGCAGGGGAGACTGAAGCTTTCTTT
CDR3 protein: CASSQVAGETEAFF

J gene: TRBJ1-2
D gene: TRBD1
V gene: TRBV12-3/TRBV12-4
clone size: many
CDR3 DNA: TGTGCCAGCAGTTCCAGGGGGTATAACGGCTACACCTTC
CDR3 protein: CASSSRGYNGYTF

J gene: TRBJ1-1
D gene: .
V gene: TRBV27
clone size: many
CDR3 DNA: TGTGCCAGCAGTGCCAGGGTGACTCAGGAGGCTTTCTTT
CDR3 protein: CASSARVTQEAFF

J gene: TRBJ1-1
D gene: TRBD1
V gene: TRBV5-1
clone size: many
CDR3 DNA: TGCGCCAGCAGCTTGGAGACAGGGTTTGAAGCTTTCTTT
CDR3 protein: CASSLETGFEAFF

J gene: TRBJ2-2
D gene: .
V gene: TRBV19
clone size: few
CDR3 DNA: TGTGCCAGTAGCATCCAGCTCGCGAACACCGGGGAGCTGTTTTTT
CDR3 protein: CASSIQLANTGELFF

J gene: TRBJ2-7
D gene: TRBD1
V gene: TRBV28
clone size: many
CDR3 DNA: TGTGCCAGCAGTTTAGTGGGACAGGGTGGTAGTAACGAGCAGTACTTC
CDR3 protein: CASSLVGQGGSNEQYF

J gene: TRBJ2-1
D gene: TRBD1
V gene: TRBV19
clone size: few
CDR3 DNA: TGTGCCAGTAGAGGGACAGGGAACGAGCAGTTCTTC
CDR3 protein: CASRGTGNEQFF

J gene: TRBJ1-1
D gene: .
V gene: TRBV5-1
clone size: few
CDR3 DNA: TGCGCCAGCAGCTTACGTCCCGGGACGGGGAACACTGAAGCTTTCTTT
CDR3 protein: CASSLRPGTGNTEAFF

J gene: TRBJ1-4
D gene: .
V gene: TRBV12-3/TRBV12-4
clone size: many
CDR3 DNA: TGTGCCAGCAGTTTCGGGAGGGGACTGTTTTTT
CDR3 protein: CASSFGRGLFF

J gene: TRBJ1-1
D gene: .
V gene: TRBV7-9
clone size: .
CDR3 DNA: TGTGCCAGCAGCTCAGCCGACAGCAACACTGAAGCTTTCTTT
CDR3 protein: CASSSADSNTEAFF

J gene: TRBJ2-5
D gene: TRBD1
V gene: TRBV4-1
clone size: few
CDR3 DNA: TGCGCCAGCAGCCAAAGTCCGGGACAGGGCTTCCAAGAGACCCAGTACTTC
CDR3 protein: CASSQSPGQGFQETQYF

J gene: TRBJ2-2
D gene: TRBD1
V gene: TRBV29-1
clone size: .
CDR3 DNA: TGCAGCGTATTAGCAGGGGGTAGCACCGGGGAGCCGTTTTTT
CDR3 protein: CSVLAGGSTGEPFF

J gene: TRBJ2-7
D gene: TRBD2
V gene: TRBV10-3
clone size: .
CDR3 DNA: TGTGCCATCAGTGAAGGCGGGGGGCACCTTTACTTC
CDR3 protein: CAISEGGGHLYF

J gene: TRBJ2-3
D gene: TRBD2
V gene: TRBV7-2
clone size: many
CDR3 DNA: TGTGCCAGCAGCTTAAGCGGGGGCTTCACAGATACGCAGTATTTT
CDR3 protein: CASSLSGGFTDTQYF

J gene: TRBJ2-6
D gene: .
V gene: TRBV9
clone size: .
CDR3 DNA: TGTGCCAGCAGCGAAGGGTACTCTGGGGCCAACGTCCTGACTTTC
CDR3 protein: CASSEGYSGANVLTF

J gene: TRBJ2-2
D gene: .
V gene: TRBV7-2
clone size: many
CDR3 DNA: TGTGCCAGGGGGGGTGAGGTCGCGAACACCGGGGAGCTGTTTTTT
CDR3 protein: CARGGEVANTGELFF

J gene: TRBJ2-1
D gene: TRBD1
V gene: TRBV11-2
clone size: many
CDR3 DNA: TGTGCCAGCAGCCCAGGATTCAGGGACAGGGAGTACAATGAGCAGTTCTTC
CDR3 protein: CASSPGFRDREYNEQFF

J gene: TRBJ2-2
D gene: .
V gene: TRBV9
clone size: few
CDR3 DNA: TGTGCCAGCAGCGTAGGGCTGAACACCGGGGAGCTGTTTTTT
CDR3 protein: CASSVGLNTGELFF

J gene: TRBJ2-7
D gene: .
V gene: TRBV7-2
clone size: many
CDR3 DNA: TGTGCCAGCAGCCCAAGTAGCCTCCACGAGCAGTACTTC
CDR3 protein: CASSPSSLHEQYF

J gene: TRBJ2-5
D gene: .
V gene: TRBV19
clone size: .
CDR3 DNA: TGTGCCAGTAGCAGGGAAAGGGGGAAAGAGACCCAGTACTTC
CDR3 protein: CASSRERGKETQYF

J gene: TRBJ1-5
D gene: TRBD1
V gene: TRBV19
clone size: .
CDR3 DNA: TGTGCCAGTAGTCCCCTCCCCGGACAGGACAGGGGCAATCAGCCCCAGCATTTT
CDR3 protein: CASSPLPGQDRGNQPQHF

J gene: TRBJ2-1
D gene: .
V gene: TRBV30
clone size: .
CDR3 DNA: TGTGCCTGGGTGTCTCCGGGACGGCGTAATGAGCAGTTCTTC
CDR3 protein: CAWVSPGRRNEQFF

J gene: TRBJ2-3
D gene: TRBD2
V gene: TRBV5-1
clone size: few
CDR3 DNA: TGCGCCAGCAGCCCAGGGGGCACGACTAGCGGGGCTTATACGCAGTATTTT
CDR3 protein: CASSPGGTTSGAYTQYF

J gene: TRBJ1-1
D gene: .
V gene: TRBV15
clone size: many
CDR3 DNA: TGTGCCACCAGCAGGCGTGGGGGGCGCGTAGGGAACACTGAAGCTTTCTTT
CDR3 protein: CATSRRGGRVGNTEAFF

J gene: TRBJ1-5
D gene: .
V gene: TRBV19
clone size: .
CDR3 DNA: TGTGCCAGTAGTATGGGGGGGAATAGCAATCAGCCCCAGCATTTT
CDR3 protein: CASSMGGNSNQPQHF